The 2 T cell receptor beta chains in this list originate from one sample, sequenced in a study of shared clonotypes between healthy human individuals. Profiling relied on immunoSEQ multiplex PCR, and the TCRdb table lists in-frame clones only, not all of them. The sample holds some 2.3 million clones, approximately 95% seen once. Sequences were obtained from naive CD4+ T cells from PBMCs. Subset in this sample: CD45RA+ positively selected. These receptors were collected from a man younger than 35 in good health. Some clones in this sample may be carry-over from other donors' samples.

CDR3 in amino acids: CASSQLMFSGDYNEQFF. Here the CDR3 DNA reads TGTGCCAGCAGCCAACTTATGTTTAGCGGGGATTACAATGAGCAGTTCTTC. The chain links TRBV14 to TRBJ2-1; 8 bases match TRBD2. The germline CDR1 and CDR2 sequences are SGHDN and FVKESK. With 2 bases clipped from V and 4 bases from J, the junction kept 10 bases outside the gene matches. CDR3 size: 17 residues.

This clone was recorded only once. This rearrangement joins TRBV4-1 to TRBJ2-3; 11 bases line up with TRBD1. CDR1 and CDR2 from the germline V gene are MGHRA and YSYEKL. V lost 1 base to trimming and J lost 4 bases; unmatched junction nucleotides: 7. This CDR3 comprises 17 residues. The CDR3 loop is CASSQASRDRGADTQYF. CDR3 DNA sequence: TGCGCCAGCAGCCAAGCATCCCGGGACAGGGGGGCAGATACGCAGTATTTT.